What follows are 31 T cell receptor beta chains derived from one specimen sequenced in a study of memory CD4+ T cells and cytomegalovirus serostatus. Measured with immunoSEQ multiplex PCR; TCRdb has only the in-frame clones, and not every one. Of 50,000 to 75,000 clones in the sample, roughly 80% were seen once. Single viable CD3+CD4+CD8-CD45RO+ cells were sorted as the memory CD4+ T cells. Sequencing input: memory CD4+ T cells from blood. The receptor source for this set is an adult in good health and CMV-seronegative.

The rearrangement uses TRBV6-5 and TRBJ2-5, with TRBD2 matching over 7 bases. After removal of 6 bases from V and 1 base from J, the junction contained 2 bases not matched to a gene. The CDR3 covers 13 residues. The V gene's germline CDR1 is MNHEY and CDR2 SVGAGI. The CDR3 loop is CASRGLRQETQYF. In nucleotides, the CDR3 is TGTGCCAGCAGGGGACTACGCCAAGAGACCCAGTACTTC.

J is TRBJ1-5 and V is TRBV6-4; tentative D call: TRBD1 (5 bases). Germline CDR1 reads MRHNA; CDR2 reads SNTAGT. Trimming took 3 bases from V and 3 from J, leaving 18 bases between them. The CDR3 consists of 17 residues. As DNA, the CDR3 is TGTGCCAGCAGTGATTCCTACCGGGGACCTGACAATCAGCCCCAGCATTTT. It translates to CASSDSYRGPDNQPQHF.

V is TRBV11-2 and J is TRBJ1-1; D is undetermined. Trimming removed 2 bases at V and 1 base at J, with 8 bases between. There are 14 residues in the CDR3. Germline V gene lookup returns CDR1 SGHAT and CDR2 FQNNGV. The CDR3 loop is CASSLPRQNTEAFF. The CDR3 bases are TGTGCCAGCAGCTTACCCCGCCAGAACACTGAAGCTTTCTTT. Together with reference TRBV11-2 and TRBJ1-1, the CDR3 gives the full variable domain: EAGVAQSPRYKIIEKRQSVAFWCNPISGHATLYWYQQILGQGPKLLIQFQNNGVVDDSQLPKDRFSAERLKGVDSTLKIQPAKLEDSAVYLCASSLPRQNTEAFFGQGTRLTVV.

The table lists this clone with a count of one. Other DNA sequences in this specimen translate into the identical CDR3. V usage is TRBV6-1 and J usage is TRBJ2-3; D remains ambiguous. The V and J ends lost 8 bases and 2 bases respectively, with 5 bases between them. The length of the CDR3 is 11 residues. Germline V CDR1 and CDR2: MNHNS, SASEGT. The CDR3: CASRTTDTQYF. The CDR3 DNA sequence: TGTGCCAGCCGGACCACAGATACGCAGTATTTT.

Comment on this clone: The junction departs from germline at one end; a sequencing error may be responsible. This chain connects TRBV30 to TRBJ2-7; D possibly corresponds to TRBD2 (6 bases). Germline-derived CDR1 and CDR2 are GTSNPN and SVGIG (reference sequence). This CDR3 spans 13 amino acids. CDR3 region: CAWSVAGTPLLLF. The CDR3 region has the DNA TGTGCCTGGAGTGTGGCGGGGACCCCCCTTTTGCTTTTC. The variable domain in full, completed from reference TRBV30 and TRBJ2-7, reads SQTIHQWPATLVQPVGSPLSLECTVEGTSNPNLYWYRQAAGRGLQLLFYSVGIGQISSEVPQNLSASRPQDRQFILSSKKLLLSDSGFYLCAWSVAGTPLLLFGPGTRLTVT.

This clone was seen only a few times. This rearrangement joins TRBV18 to TRBJ1-5; no definite D call. CDR1 is KGHSH, CDR2 LQKENI, per germline. The CDR3 has 14 amino acids. V lost 6 bases to trimming and J lost 4 bases, with 13 bases between them. The chain's CDR3 is CASSPAGRNQPQHF. DNA of the CDR3: TGTGCCAGCTCCCCCGCAGGCAGGAATCAGCCCCAGCATTTT.

This chain connects TRBV6-1 to TRBJ2-1; 7 nucleotides align to TRBD2. V shed 3 bases and J 7 bases; nucleotides not matched to a gene: 9. CDR1 is MNHNS, CDR2 SASEGT, per germline. The CDR3 has 15 amino acids. In nucleotides, the CDR3 is TGTGCCAGCAGTGAGTCCCGCGGGAGCCCTAATGAGCAGTTCTTC. As protein: CASSESRGSPNEQFF.

This rearrangement joins TRBV7-6 to TRBJ2-7, with 9 positions matching TRBD2. The length of the CDR3 is 15 residues. V lost 3 bases and J lost 4; bases outside the gene matches: 7. From germline, CDR1 is SGHVS and CDR2 FNYEAQ. The CDR3 nucleotides read TGTGCCAGCAGCTTTAGCGGGGGCCCCTTTTACGAGCAGTACTTC. Translated: CASSFSGGPFYEQYF.

This clone turned up a few times. The chain couples TRBV18 to TRBJ2-5; D possibly corresponds to TRBD1 (6 bases). Germline loops: CDR1 KGHSH, CDR2 LQKENI. The V end lost 0 bases, the J end lost 4 bases, and 9 bases lay between the germline ends. The CDR3 runs to 14 residues. The CDR3 DNA is TGTGCCAGCTCACCACCGACAGGTAGAGAGACCCAGTACTTC. Its protein is CASSPPTGRETQYF.

The chain recombines TRBV7-9 with TRBJ1-2, with TRBD1 as a possible D gene (6 bases). CDR3 length equals 15 residues. The germline V gene has CDR1 SEHNR and CDR2 FQNEAQ (reference sequence). V lost 4 bases to trimming and J lost 2 bases, with 14 bases between them. CDR3 sequence (DNA): TGTGCCAGCAGCTCGGGGGCAGGTGCGAACTATGGCTACACCTTC. The encoded protein is CASSSGAGANYGYTF.

This clone has more than one count but fewer than ten. This chain joins TRBV6-1 and TRBJ2-4; D gene unclear. Germline V gene data show CDR1 as MNHNS and CDR2 as SASEGT. V lost 3 bases, J lost 0 bases, and 9 bases lay in between. The CDR3 spans 15 residues. CDR3 amino acids: CASSEPALAKNIQYF. CDR3 nucleotide sequence: TGTGCCAGCAGTGAGCCAGCCCTAGCCAAAAACATTCAGTACTTC.

The chain couples TRBV18 to TRBJ2-7; weak D call: TRBD1 (6 bases). Trimming removed 3 bases from V and 3 bases from J, with 12 bases in between. The CDR3 runs to 14 residues. Germline CDR1 KGHSH, CDR2 LQKENI. CDR3 sequence (DNA): TGTGCCAGCTCACCCGGACAGATCAACTACGAGCAGTACTTC. Its translation: CASSPGQINYEQYF.

The rearrangement joins TRBV7-2 to TRBJ1-4, with D unresolved. CDR1 is SGHTA, CDR2 FQGNSA, per germline. This CDR3 has 16 residues. Trimming shortened V by 0 bases and J by 0 bases, and 8 bases separated the two germline ends. In DNA, the CDR3 is TGTGCCAGCAGCTTAGCGCGAGCAACAACTAATGAAAAACTGTTTTTT. Amino acid sequence: CASSLARATTNEKLFF. Looking up the rest from reference TRBV7-2 and TRBJ1-4 gives the full variable domain: GAGVSQSPSNKVTEKGKDVELRCDPISGHTALYWYRQSLGQGLEFLIYFQGNSAPDKSGLPSDRFSAERTGGSVSTLTIQRTQQEDSAVYLCASSLARATTNEKLFFGSGTQLSVL.

This clone has only a few counts. This chain joins TRBV6-1 and TRBJ2-7, with 9 bases that match TRBD2. The CDR3 totals 16 residues. Germline CDR1 MNHNS, CDR2 SASEGT. J was trimmed by 7 bases and V by 1 base; bases with no gene match: 11. The CDR3 spells CASSEGGSGSPGEQYF. DNA for the CDR3: TGTGCCAGCAGTGAAGGAGGTAGCGGGAGTCCGGGTGAGCAGTACTTC.

This clone is a singleton in its sample. The chain joins TRBV2 to TRBJ2-7; D not certain. V was clipped by 6 bases and J by 7 bases, with 13 bases between them. Germline V gene sequence: CDR1 SNHLY, CDR2 FYNNEI. The CDR3 consists of 12 residues. The DNA for the CDR3 is TGTGCCAGCAGCCTGCACCCCGTGGAGCAGTACTTC. It specifies CASSLHPVEQYF. Supplemented by reference TRBV2 and TRBJ2-7, the full variable domain reads EPEVTQTPSHQVTQMGQEVILRCVPISNHLYFYWYRQILGQKVEFLVSFYNNEISEKSEIFDDQFSVERPDGSNFTLKIRSTKLEDSAMYFCASSLHPVEQYFGPGTRLTVT.

V is TRBV20-1 and J is TRBJ1-2; D perhaps matches TRBD1 (6 bases). Germline loops: CDR1 DFQATT, CDR2 SNEGSKA (reference sequence). V shed 6 bases and J shed 5 bases, with 10 bases lying between them. The CDR3 contains 11 residues. CDR3 sequence: CSASDSYGYTF. The DNA of the CDR3 is TGCAGTGCCTCGGACAGTTATGGCTACACCTTC.

The rearrangement links TRBV7-9 to TRBJ2-7, with TRBD1 matching over 7 bases. The germline V gene encodes CDR1 SEHNR and CDR2 FQNEAQ (reference sequence). The CDR3 totals 18 residues. Trimming cost V 5 bases and J 3 bases; bases outside gene matches: 19. CDR3 region: CASSPKDLYRGSNYEQYF. In DNA, the CDR3 is TGTGCCAGCAGCCCTAAGGACCTCTACAGGGGTTCAAACTACGAGCAGTACTTC.

This chain connects TRBV7-3 to TRBJ2-7, with D perhaps matching TRBD2 (5 bases). Germline loops: CDR1 SGHTA, CDR2 FQGTGA. CDR3 length equals 12 residues. Trimming left V 5 bases short and J 3 bases short, with 8 bases between. The CDR3 DNA is TGTGCCAGCAGCGCGGACTTCTACGAGCAGTACTTC. Translating gives CASSADFYEQYF.

The chain is built from TRBV5-6 and TRBJ2-2; D possibly corresponds to TRBD1 (6 bases). This CDR3 spans 15 amino acids. With 5 bases removed from V and 4 bases from J, the gap between germline ends came to 15 bases. Germline lookup yields CDR1 SGHDT and CDR2 YYEEEE. CDR3 loop: CASSVVGASTGELFF. The CDR3 DNA sequence: TGTGCCAGCAGTGTTGTGGGGGCCTCCACCGGGGAGCTGTTTTTT. The whole variable domain, filled in from reference TRBV5-6 and TRBJ2-2, reads DAGVTQSPTHLIKTRGQQVTLRCSPKSGHDTVSWYQQALGQGPQFIFQYYEEEERQRGNFPDRFSGHQFPNYSSELNVNALLLGDSALYLCASSVVGASTGELFFGEGSRLTVL.

This chain joins TRBV2 and TRBJ1-2; D perhaps matches TRBD1 (6 bases). V dropped 5 bases and J dropped 3 bases, with 10 bases sitting between them. CDR1 is SNHLY, CDR2 FYNNEI, per germline. The CDR3 extends over 13 amino acids. The CDR3: CASSSRGDYGYTF. The CDR3 nucleotides are TGTGCCAGCAGTTCCAGGGGTGACTATGGCTACACCTTC.

A single count supports this clone. J is TRBJ1-4 and V is TRBV19, with D unresolved. V was cut by 4 bases and J by 0 bases, with 18 bases left in between. The germline V gene encodes CDR1 LNHDA and CDR2 SQIVND (reference sequence). The CDR3 loop spans 18 amino acids. Here the CDR3 reads CASSRGFSSVATNEKLFF. CDR3 nucleotide sequence: TGTGCCAGTAGTAGGGGTTTTTCGTCAGTTGCAACTAATGAAAAACTGTTTTTT.

This chain links TRBV6-5 with TRBJ1-2; no definite D call. V was pared by 2 bases and J by 5 bases, with 12 bases between. This CDR3 is built from 14 residues. CDR1 MNHEY and CDR2 SVGAGI come from the germline V gene. The CDR3 DNA sequence: TGTGCCAGCAGTTACAGGGAAAAAGGGTATGGCTACACCTTC. Its protein is CASSYREKGYGYTF.

This chain uses TRBV2 with TRBJ2-7, with a possible D match to TRBD2 (5 bases). V shed 2 bases and J shed 2 bases, with 13 bases lying between them. This CDR3 region has 15 residues. The V gene's germline CDR1 is SNHLY and CDR2 FYNNEI. CDR3 in amino acids: CASSEREKGTYEQYF. CDR3 nucleotides: TGTGCCAGCAGTGAAAGGGAGAAAGGAACCTACGAGCAGTACTTC.

The chain carries TRBV5-1 and TRBJ2-5, with D possibly called TRBD1 or TRBD2 (6 bases each). Germline V lookup: CDR1 SGHRS, CDR2 YFSETQ. Trimming removed 0 bases from V and 4 bases from J, with 13 bases in between. This CDR3 contains 15 residues. The CDR3: CASSLEGGEGETQYF. The CDR3 DNA is TGCGCCAGCAGCTTGGAGGGGGGAGAAGGAGAGACCCAGTACTTC.

This chain links TRBV19 with TRBJ2-1, with 7 positions matching TRBD1. Per germline, CDR1 LNHDA and CDR2 SQIVND (reference sequence). The CDR3 sequence is 18 residues long. J lost 1 base, V lost 7 bases, and 16 bases had no gene match. The CDR3 reads CASTARRPGQSSYNEQFF. CDR3 sequence (DNA): TGTGCCAGTACCGCACGGCGTCCGGGACAGAGTTCCTACAATGAGCAGTTCTTC. Full variable domain (rest looked up from reference TRBV19 and TRBJ2-1): DGGITQSPKYLFRKEGQNVTLSCEQNLNHDAMYWYRQDPGQGLRLIYYSQIVNDFQKGDIAEGYSVSREKKESFPLTVTSAQKNPTAFYLCASTARRPGQSSYNEQFFGPGTRLTVL.

The gene calls are TRBV5-1 and TRBJ2-6; D is possibly TRBD1 (6 bases). CDR3 size: 15 residues. Germline CDR1 and CDR2: SGHRS and YFSETQ. Between the trimmed V and J ends, which lost 5 bases and 0 bases, there was a span of 9 bases. DNA of the CDR3: TGCGCCAGCAGACCGGACAGCTCTGGGGCCAACGTCCTGACTTTC. Translating it yields CASRPDSSGANVLTF.

The V call is TRBV5-4, the J call TRBJ2-7; tentatively, D is TRBD1 (6 bases). The V end was cut by 4 bases, the J end by 2 bases, with 13 bases between. The CDR3 loop spans 14 amino acids. The germline CDR1 and CDR2 sequences are SGHNT and YYREEE (reference sequence). The CDR3 spells CASSPQGLPYEQYF. CDR3 coding DNA: TGTGCCAGCAGCCCCCAGGGGTTGCCCTACGAGCAGTACTTC.

This clone is judged medium-sized. J is TRBJ2-3 and V is TRBV7-7; D is perhaps TRBD1 or TRBD2 (5 bases each). This CDR3 comprises 13 residues. Looked up from germline, CDR1 is SSHAT and CDR2 is FNYEAQ (reference sequence). V lost 1 base to trimming and J lost 5 bases, with 7 bases between them. The chain's CDR3 is CASSLVGGDTQYF. CDR3 DNA sequence: TGTGCCAGCAGCTTAGTTGGGGGAGATACGCAGTATTTT.

The chain employs TRBV19 and TRBJ2-2; weak D call: TRBD2 (7 bases). Germline V CDR1 and CDR2: LNHDA, SQIVND (reference sequence). V shed 9 bases and J shed 5 bases, with 16 bases lying between them. This CDR3 contains 14 residues. The CDR3 sequence: CASRGGGRTGELFF. For the CDR3, the DNA is TGTGCCAGCCGTGGGGGGGGCCGGACCGGGGAGCTGTTTTTT.

This clone was counted once. The sample contains more than one DNA sequence encoding this CDR3. This chain links TRBV5-4 with TRBJ2-1, with 8 bases aligning to TRBD2. Germline CDR1 reads SGHNT; CDR2 reads YYREEE (reference sequence). The ends lost 4 bases at V and 1 base at J; junction bases unmatched: 4. The CDR3 loop spans 15 amino acids. CDR3 nucleotide sequence: TGTGCCAGCAGCCGCGCGGGAGGTTCCTACAATGAGCAGTTCTTC. This codes for CASSRAGGSYNEQFF.

The CDR3 region has the DNA TGCGCCAGCAGCCAAGAAGGGACGGGGGGCTACACCGATGAGCAGTTCTTC. Translation gives CASSQEGTGGYTDEQFF. The rearrangement links TRBV4-1 to TRBJ2-1, with D perhaps matching TRBD2 (7 bases). V was cut by 0 bases and J by 8 bases, with 20 bases left in between. CDR1 is MGHRA and CDR2 is YSYEKL in the germline V gene. The CDR3 totals 17 residues.